The rows below give T cell receptor beta chains drawn from one sample of a study of CD8 T cells in ankylosing spondylitis. TCRdb ran MiXCR on the 5' RACE reads and lists one entry per CDR3 protein. Among tens of thousands of distinct CDR3 sequences, 11% were seen once, and the ten largest hold over 1.1%. The sequencing sample was made of blood, either unsorted or a sorted T cell fraction (not recorded which). The receptors originated from a male donor with ankylosing spondylitis or in good health (not recorded which). The CDR3 runs from the conserved cysteine through the conserved F or W. D genes are given only for firm matches. Expanded clones get a size class; other rows say once, few or many, or leave the size out.

d_gene: NA
abundance: few
j_gene: TRBJ1-1
len: 14
v_gene: TRBV7-2
CDR3nt: TGTGCCAGCAGCTCGGACAGCATGAACACTGAAGCTTTCTTT
CDR3aa: CASSSDSMNTEAFF

d_gene: NA
abundance: NA
j_gene: TRBJ1-1
len: 15
v_gene: TRBV18
CDR3nt: TGTGCCAGCTCCCTGGGGGGAGACCGTAGCACTGAAGCTTTCTTT
CDR3aa: CASSLGGDRSTEAFF

d_gene: TRBD1
abundance: many
j_gene: TRBJ2-6
len: 20
v_gene: TRBV5-1
CDR3nt: TGCGCCAGCAGCCCTTGGACAGGGGGGGTATTGTTCTCTGGGGCCAACGTCCTGACTTTC
CDR3aa: CASSPWTGGVLFSGANVLTF

d_gene: NA
abundance: NA
j_gene: TRBJ1-1
len: 14
v_gene: TRBV7-2
CDR3nt: TGTGCCAGCAGCTTAGGAAGACAGAACACTGAAGCTTTCTTT
CDR3aa: CASSLGRQNTEAFF

d_gene: TRBD1
abundance: many
j_gene: TRBJ2-1
len: 15
v_gene: TRBV5-1
CDR3nt: TGCGCCAGCAGCTCGGGACAGGGGGGCTACAATGAGCAGTTCTTC
CDR3aa: CASSSGQGGYNEQFF

d_gene: TRBD2
abundance: few
j_gene: TRBJ2-3
len: 15
v_gene: TRBV5-1
CDR3nt: TGCGCCAGCAGCTTGGCCCTAGCGGGGACAGATACGCAGTATTTT
CDR3aa: CASSLALAGTDTQYF

d_gene: NA
abundance: NA
j_gene: TRBJ2-2
len: 14
v_gene: TRBV11-2
CDR3nt: TGTGCCAGCAGCTTAGATGTAAACACCGGGGAGCTGTTTTTT
CDR3aa: CASSLDVNTGELFF

d_gene: TRBD2
abundance: many
j_gene: TRBJ2-2
len: 15
v_gene: TRBV27
CDR3nt: TGTGCCAGCGGTTTCCTCGGGGGGGCCTTCGGGGAGCTGTTTTTT
CDR3aa: CASGFLGGAFGELFF

d_gene: NA
abundance: NA
j_gene: TRBJ2-3
len: 14
v_gene: TRBV5-1
CDR3nt: TGCGCCAGCAGCATAGGACAGATCACAGATACGCAGTATTTT
CDR3aa: CASSIGQITDTQYF

d_gene: TRBD1
abundance: many
j_gene: TRBJ2-7
len: 14
v_gene: TRBV18
CDR3nt: TGTGCCAGCTCACCAGGGACAGCTTCCTACGAGCAGTACTTC
CDR3aa: CASSPGTASYEQYF

d_gene: NA
abundance: many
j_gene: TRBJ1-2
len: 16
v_gene: TRBV6-5
CDR3nt: TGTGCCAGCAGTTACACCCCCGGCCGAGCTAACTATGGCTACACCTTC
CDR3aa: CASSYTPGRANYGYTF

d_gene: NA
abundance: many
j_gene: TRBJ1-2
len: 13
v_gene: TRBV5-1
CDR3nt: TGCGCCAGCAGCTTGGTTGGGGGAGATGGCTACACCTTC
CDR3aa: CASSLVGGDGYTF

d_gene: NA
abundance: NA
j_gene: TRBJ1-2
len: 14
v_gene: TRBV7-8
CDR3nt: TGTGCCAGCAGCTTAGGACAGTATAACTATGGCTACACCTTC
CDR3aa: CASSLGQYNYGYTF

d_gene: NA
abundance: many
j_gene: TRBJ2-5
len: 13
v_gene: TRBV2
CDR3nt: TGTGCCAGCAGTGAATACCCCATGGAGACCCAGTACTTC
CDR3aa: CASSEYPMETQYF

d_gene: NA
abundance: many
j_gene: TRBJ2-4
len: 13
v_gene: TRBV3-1
CDR3nt: TGTGCCAGCAGCCGCCGGGGAGAGGACATTCAGTACTTC
CDR3aa: CASSRRGEDIQYF

d_gene: NA
abundance: many
j_gene: TRBJ1-1
len: 15
v_gene: TRBV6-6
CDR3nt: TGTGCCAGCACAACAGGGCGGACGAGAAACACTGAAGCTTTCTTT
CDR3aa: CASTTGRTRNTEAFF

d_gene: NA
abundance: many
j_gene: TRBJ1-6
len: 16
v_gene: TRBV6-5
CDR3nt: TGTGCCAGCAGTTACGACGGTAGCTCCTATAATTCACCCCTCCACTTT
CDR3aa: CASSYDGSSYNSPLHF

d_gene: NA
abundance: many
j_gene: TRBJ2-3
len: 15
v_gene: TRBV5-1
CDR3nt: TGCGCCAGCAGCTTGCCCAGGGGGGAGGCAGATACGCAGTATTTT
CDR3aa: CASSLPRGEADTQYF

d_gene: TRBD1
abundance: many
j_gene: TRBJ1-1
len: 13
v_gene: TRBV28
CDR3nt: TGTGCCAGCAGTGCCCTCCAGGGGGCGAGCGCTTTCTTT
CDR3aa: CASSALQGASAFF

d_gene: NA
abundance: NA
j_gene: TRBJ1-6
len: 16
v_gene: TRBV12-3/TRBV12-4
CDR3nt: TGTGCCAGCAGTAGACGGGGAAGCTCCTATAATTCACCCCTCCACTTT
CDR3aa: CASSRRGSSYNSPLHF

d_gene: NA
abundance: NA
j_gene: TRBJ1-2
len: 13
v_gene: TRBV20-1
CDR3nt: TGCAGTGCTAAAGATCGGTTTAACTATGGCTACACCTTC
CDR3aa: CSAKDRFNYGYTF

d_gene: NA
abundance: many
j_gene: TRBJ2-3
len: 17
v_gene: TRBV25-1
CDR3nt: TGTGCCAGCAGTGCCCTAGGAGCGGGCCGGAGCACAGATACGCAGTATTTT
CDR3aa: CASSALGAGRSTDTQYF

d_gene: NA
abundance: few
j_gene: TRBJ2-5
len: 14
v_gene: TRBV11-2
CDR3nt: TGTGCCAGCAGCTCCTCTCCTAGGGGCGAGACCCAGTACTTC
CDR3aa: CASSSSPRGETQYF

d_gene: NA
abundance: many
j_gene: TRBJ2-1
len: 15
v_gene: TRBV5-1
CDR3nt: TGCGCCAGCAGCGACACGGGGGGCCTTTACAATGAGCAGTTCTTC
CDR3aa: CASSDTGGLYNEQFF

d_gene: NA
abundance: medium-sized
j_gene: TRBJ2-1
len: 16
v_gene: TRBV5-1
CDR3nt: TGCGCCAGCAGCTTGGGAGGTACCCAGGTAAACAATGAGCAGTTCTTC
CDR3aa: CASSLGGTQVNNEQFF

d_gene: NA
abundance: many
j_gene: TRBJ1-1
len: 12
v_gene: TRBV20-1
CDR3nt: TGCAGTGCTCCTCTAGTCGGAGACCGGGCTTTCTTT
CDR3aa: CSAPLVGDRAFF

d_gene: NA
abundance: NA
j_gene: TRBJ1-6
len: 16
v_gene: TRBV20-1
CDR3nt: TGCAGTGCTAGAGCCCCTGAGGGGGACGTTAATTCACCCCTCCACTTT
CDR3aa: CSARAPEGDVNSPLHF

d_gene: NA
abundance: many
j_gene: TRBJ2-2
len: 15
v_gene: TRBV15
CDR3nt: TGTGCCACCAGCAGCGCGACTCTAGGCACCGGGGAGCTGTTTTTT
CDR3aa: CATSSATLGTGELFF

d_gene: NA
abundance: many
j_gene: TRBJ2-5
len: 14
v_gene: TRBV27
CDR3nt: TGTGCCAGCAGGCGATCCTTCTCCCAAGAGACCCAGTACTTC
CDR3aa: CASRRSFSQETQYF

d_gene: TRBD1
abundance: many
j_gene: TRBJ1-1
len: 15
v_gene: TRBV5-1
CDR3nt: TGCGCCAGCAGCGGGACAGGGGATCTGAGCACTGAAGCTTTCTTT
CDR3aa: CASSGTGDLSTEAFF

d_gene: NA
abundance: few
j_gene: TRBJ2-1
len: 14
v_gene: TRBV2
CDR3nt: TGTGCCAGCGGCAGGGGGGGGCAGGCGAATGAGCAGTTCTTC
CDR3aa: CASGRGGQANEQFF

d_gene: TRBD1
abundance: few
j_gene: TRBJ2-7
len: 12
v_gene: TRBV20-1
CDR3nt: TGCAGTGCTAGGGGACAGTGGTACGAGCAGTACTTC
CDR3aa: CSARGQWYEQYF

d_gene: TRBD1
abundance: NA
j_gene: TRBJ1-5
len: 14
v_gene: TRBV7-2
CDR3nt: TGTGCCAGCAGCTCGCCGACAGGGGCTCAGCCCCAGCATTTT
CDR3aa: CASSSPTGAQPQHF

d_gene: NA
abundance: NA
j_gene: TRBJ1-4
len: 15
v_gene: TRBV7-2
CDR3nt: TGTGCCAGCAGCTCATTCGTGGGGGGAAATGAAAAACTGTTTTTT
CDR3aa: CASSSFVGGNEKLFF

d_gene: NA
abundance: many
j_gene: TRBJ2-1
len: 16
v_gene: TRBV3-1
CDR3nt: TGTGCCAGCAGCCCCGAACCCCGACAGCTCTACAATGAGCAGTTCTTC
CDR3aa: CASSPEPRQLYNEQFF

d_gene: TRBD2
abundance: many
j_gene: TRBJ2-3
len: 15
v_gene: TRBV5-1
CDR3nt: TGCGCCAGCAGCGTTTGGACTAGCCGGACAGATACGCAGTATTTT
CDR3aa: CASSVWTSRTDTQYF

d_gene: NA
abundance: NA
j_gene: TRBJ1-1
len: 14
v_gene: TRBV7-2
CDR3nt: TGTGCCAGCAGCTTAGACCAGAGGGGAACTGAAGCTTTCTTT
CDR3aa: CASSLDQRGTEAFF

d_gene: NA
abundance: NA
j_gene: TRBJ2-4
len: 15
v_gene: TRBV7-2
CDR3nt: TGTGCCAGCAGCTTCGGATTGCTAGCCAAAAACATTCAGTACTTC
CDR3aa: CASSFGLLAKNIQYF

d_gene: NA
abundance: many
j_gene: TRBJ2-2
len: 16
v_gene: TRBV5-1
CDR3nt: TGCGCCAGCAGCTTGAGAGAGGGGGCGAACACCGGGGAGCTGTTTTTT
CDR3aa: CASSLREGANTGELFF